This TCR beta chain stems from a study of vaccination and CD4 T cells after COVID-19. The CDR3 sequence is 13 residues long. The V gene's germline CDR1 is DFQATT and CDR2 SNEGSKA (reference sequence). V lost 6 bases to trimming and J lost 3 bases, with 15 bases between them. With respect to this clonotype: Its specificity is unknown.

The study sequenced cultured CD4+ T cell DNA using the Oncomine TCR Beta short-read assay. TCRdb analysed the PCR reads with MiXCR anew, one entry per CDR3 protein. The sample yields roughly 22,000 distinct CDR3 sequences, approximately 30% seen once. Treatment indicated: roughly nine-day PBMC culture with coronavirus spike peptide pools or control peptides (ViraFEST assay). This chain uses TRBV20-1 with TRBJ2-7, with D unclear. The TCR sequence derives from a human donor with COVID-19. Sequencing input: cultured CD4+ T cells from blood. CDR3 in DNA: TGCAGTGCCACAAATCCAGGTCGCTACGAGCAGTACTTC. This codes for CSATNPGRYEQYF.